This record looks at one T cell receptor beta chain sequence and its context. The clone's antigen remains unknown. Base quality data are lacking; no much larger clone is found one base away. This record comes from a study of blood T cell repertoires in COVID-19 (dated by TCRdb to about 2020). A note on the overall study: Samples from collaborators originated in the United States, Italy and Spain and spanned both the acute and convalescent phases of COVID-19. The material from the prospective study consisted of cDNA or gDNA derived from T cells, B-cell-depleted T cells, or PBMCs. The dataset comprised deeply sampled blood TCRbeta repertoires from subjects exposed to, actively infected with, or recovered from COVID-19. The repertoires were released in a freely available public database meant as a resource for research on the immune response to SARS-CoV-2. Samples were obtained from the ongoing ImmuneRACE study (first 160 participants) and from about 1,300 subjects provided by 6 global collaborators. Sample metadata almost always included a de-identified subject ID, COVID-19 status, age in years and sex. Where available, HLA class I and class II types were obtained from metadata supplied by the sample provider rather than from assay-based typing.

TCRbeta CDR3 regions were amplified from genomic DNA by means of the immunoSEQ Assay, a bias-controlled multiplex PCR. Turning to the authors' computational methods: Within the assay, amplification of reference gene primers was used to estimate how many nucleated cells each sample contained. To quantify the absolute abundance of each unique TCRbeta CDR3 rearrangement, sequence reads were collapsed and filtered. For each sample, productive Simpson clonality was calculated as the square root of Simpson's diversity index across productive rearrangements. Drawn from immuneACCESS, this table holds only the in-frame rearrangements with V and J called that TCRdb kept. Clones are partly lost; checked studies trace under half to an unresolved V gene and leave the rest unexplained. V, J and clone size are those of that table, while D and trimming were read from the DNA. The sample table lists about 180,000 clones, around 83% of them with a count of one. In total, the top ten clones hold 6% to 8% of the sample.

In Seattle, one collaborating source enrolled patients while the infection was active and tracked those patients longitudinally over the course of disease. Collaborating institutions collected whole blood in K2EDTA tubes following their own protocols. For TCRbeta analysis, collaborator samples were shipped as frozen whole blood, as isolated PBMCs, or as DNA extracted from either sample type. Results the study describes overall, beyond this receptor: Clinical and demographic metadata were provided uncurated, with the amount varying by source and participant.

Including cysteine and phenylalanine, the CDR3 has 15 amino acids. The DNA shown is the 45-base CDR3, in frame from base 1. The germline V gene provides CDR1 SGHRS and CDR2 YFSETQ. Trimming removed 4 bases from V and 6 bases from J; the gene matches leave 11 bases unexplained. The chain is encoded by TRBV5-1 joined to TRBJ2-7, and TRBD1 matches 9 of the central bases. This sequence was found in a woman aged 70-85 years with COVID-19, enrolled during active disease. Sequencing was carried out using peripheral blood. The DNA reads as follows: TGCGCCAGCAGCCTTCGGCCGGGACAGGGTTCCGAGCAGTACTTC. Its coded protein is CASSLRPGQGSEQYF.